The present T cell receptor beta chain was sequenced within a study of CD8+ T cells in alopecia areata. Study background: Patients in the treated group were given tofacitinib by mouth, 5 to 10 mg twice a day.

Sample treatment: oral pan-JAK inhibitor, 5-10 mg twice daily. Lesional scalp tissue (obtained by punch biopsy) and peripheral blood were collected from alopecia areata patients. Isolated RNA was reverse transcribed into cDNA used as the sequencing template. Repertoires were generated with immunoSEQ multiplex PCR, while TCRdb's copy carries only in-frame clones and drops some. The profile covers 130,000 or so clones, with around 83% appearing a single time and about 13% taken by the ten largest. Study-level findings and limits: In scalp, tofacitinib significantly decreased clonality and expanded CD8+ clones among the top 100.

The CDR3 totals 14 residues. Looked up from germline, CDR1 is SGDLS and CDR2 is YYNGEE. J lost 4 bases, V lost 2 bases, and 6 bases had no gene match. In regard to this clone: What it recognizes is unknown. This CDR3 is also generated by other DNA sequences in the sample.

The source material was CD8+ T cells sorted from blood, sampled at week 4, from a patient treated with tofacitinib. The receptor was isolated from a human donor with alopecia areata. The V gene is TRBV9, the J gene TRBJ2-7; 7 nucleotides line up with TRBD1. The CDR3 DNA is TGTGCCAGCAGCGTGGCCGGGACAGATTACGAGCAGTACTTC. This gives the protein CASSVAGTDYEQYF.